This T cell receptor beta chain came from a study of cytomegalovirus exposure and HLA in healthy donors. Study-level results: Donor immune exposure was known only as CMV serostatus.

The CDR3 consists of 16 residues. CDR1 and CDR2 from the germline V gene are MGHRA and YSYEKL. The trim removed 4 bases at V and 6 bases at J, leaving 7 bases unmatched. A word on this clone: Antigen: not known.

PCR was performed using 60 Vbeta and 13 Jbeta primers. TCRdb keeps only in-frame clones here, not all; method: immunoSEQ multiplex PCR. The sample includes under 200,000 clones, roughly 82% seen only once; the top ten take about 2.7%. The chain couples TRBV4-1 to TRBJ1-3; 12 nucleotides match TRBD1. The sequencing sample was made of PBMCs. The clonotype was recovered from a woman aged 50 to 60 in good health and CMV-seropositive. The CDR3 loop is CASSPRDRGLENTIYF. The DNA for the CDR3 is TGCGCCAGCAGCCCCCGGGACAGGGGGCTCGAAAACACCATATATTTT.